The present T cell receptor (beta chain) was sequenced within a study of blood T cell repertoires in COVID-19. Study-wide background: Material from acute and convalescent COVID-19 was sourced from the United States, Italy and Spain.

Study processing details: Amplification from reference gene primers served as the basis for estimated nucleated cell counts. Method: immunoSEQ multiplex PCR; TCRdb's copy keeps in-frame clones and lacks some. V, J and clone size are those of that table, while D and trimming were read from the DNA. This repertoire shows 70,000 to 95,000 clones, about 95% found once; its top ten account for around 4.7%. With V trimmed by 0 bases and J by 5 bases, 2 bases remained unmatched. CDR3 length: 14 amino acids. CDR1 is LGHDT and CDR2 is YNNKEL in the germline V gene (reference sequence). The sequencing input was peripheral blood. V gene TRBV3-1 (or the pseudogene TRBV3-2) combines with J gene TRBJ1-1; TRBD1 matches 8 bases. This TCR was sampled from a human donor with active COVID-19. The donor label of this sample is uncertain. The CDR3 region has the DNA TGTGCCAGCAGCCAAGACAGGGGGCGAACTGAAGCTTTCTTT. This encodes CASSQDRGRTEAFF.